These T cell receptor beta chains were read from a single sample in a study of blood T cell repertoires in COVID-19. Some clones are missing from TCRdb's copy, which holds only in-frame ones; the method was immunoSEQ multiplex PCR. Seen here are some 71,000 clones, roughly 80% observed once, and the top ten hold more than 10%. Material: peripheral blood. Every receptor here comes from a man between 45 and 60 years old with COVID-19, enrolled during active disease. Both conserved end residues are part of each CDR3. The size entry is marked missing in some rows and otherwise reads once, few, many or a size class.

clone_size j_call v_call cdr3_aa
. TRBJ2-5 TRBV18 CASSPNLRGQETQYF
. TRBJ2-3 TRBV6-6 CASLWGQGADTQYF
once TRBJ2-2 TRBV6-5 CASSYLRGLNTGELFF
few TRBJ1-1 TRBV7-9 CASSLVFEAFF
. TRBJ1-1 TRBV7-8 CASSTSEGATEAFF
once TRBJ1-5 TRBV2 CASSGSGGYRQPQHF
. TRBJ2-1 TRBV19 CASSGDRGITRVNNEQFF
. TRBJ1-5 TRBV18 CASSHWSSGRNQPQHF
. TRBJ2-5 TRBV9 CASSDDGAQYF
. TRBJ2-7 TRBV6-5 CASSSWDRDYEQYF
. TRBJ2-1 TRBV12-3/TRBV12-4 CASSSNTDNEQFF
. TRBJ1-2 TRBV28 CASSLRGNYGYTF
once TRBJ2-2 TRBV27 CASSLLASGGGELFF
. TRBJ1-3 TRBV7-2 CASSLSIRDRGTNTIYF
. TRBJ2-1 TRBV6-5 CASGLAGNEQFF
once TRBJ2-1 TRBV5-1 CASSSVLHEQFF
. TRBJ2-5 TRBV10-3 CAIQGAGYQETQYF
. TRBJ2-7 TRBV3-1/TRBV3-2 CASSQYPLAGGSYEQYF
once TRBJ1-1 TRBV6-2/TRBV6-3 CASSYSNYPGSGTEAFF
. TRBJ1-1 TRBV7-9 CASTPISRGLSSSNTEAFF
. TRBJ1-1 TRBV29-1 CSAPVGGGTEAFF
. TRBJ1-5 TRBV3-1/TRBV3-2 CASSLNPTGGQPQHF
. TRBJ2-5 TRBV7-9 CASSLQGGGETQYF
. TRBJ1-2 TRBV4-2 CASSQTAGGGAGGYTF
. TRBJ2-3 TRBV19 CASSIDLGGGATDTQYF
. TRBJ1-1 TRBV20-1 CSAPRTNEAFF
once TRBJ2-7 TRBV24-1 CASTHRVPSYEQYF
. TRBJ2-5 TRBV29-1 CSVLITQETQYF
once TRBJ2-5 TRBV2 CASSLDRGKTQYF
few TRBJ1-5 TRBV30 CALGPTVSNQPQHF
. TRBJ2-3 TRBV7-3 CASRRGSTDTQYF
. TRBJ2-4 TRBV4-3 CASSQVAAGGKNIQYF
. TRBJ2-3 TRBV27 CASSPPRERGEHRYAVF
. TRBJ2-3 TRBV6-4 CASTRNRTGGALTDTQYF
. TRBJ2-1 TRBV6-1 CASSDGSSETYNEQFF
. TRBJ2-7 TRBV12-3/TRBV12-4 CASSFDPTYEQYF
. TRBJ2-7 TRBV27 CASSLFYRFYEQYF
few TRBJ1-2 TRBV19 CASSIDRTGKGGYTF
. TRBJ2-5 TRBV6-6 CASSYIQGKETQYF
. TRBJ2-7 TRBV19 CASSIPGQPYEQYF
. TRBJ2-5 TRBV2 CASSDRRLAARTTQYF
few TRBJ1-5 TRBV7-3 CASSLKQAQGQPQHF
few TRBJ2-2 TRBV7-2 CASSLRTSGGSRTGELFF
few TRBJ1-5 TRBV7-9 CASSLALPGGSNQPQHF
. TRBJ2-5 TRBV10-2 CASSERLAGAGETQYF
. TRBJ2-5 TRBV5-1 CASRRGARQETQYF
. TRBJ2-7 TRBV7-8 CASSMGLADSYEQYF